A selection of T cell receptor beta chains follows, all from one sample in a study of lymphopenia after photon versus proton radiotherapy. TCRdb's copy holds only in-frame clones and misses some; the assay was immunoSEQ multiplex PCR. The table shows roughly 30,000 clones, with around 90% occurring only once. The sample in question was peripheral blood, obtained from a patient treated with photon-based radiotherapy. The receptor set was obtained from a woman in her fifties or sixties with pancreatic cancer. Each CDR3 is given with its conserved first and last residue. A D gene is named only where the DNA matches it firmly. Size is stated for part of the rows, as once, few or many counts, or as a class when the clone is expanded.

D,length,V,J,size,DNA,CDR3
TRBD2,15,TRBV5-8,TRBJ2-7,NA,TGTGCCAGCAGCTTTTTTCTAGCGGGGACCTACGAGCAGTACTTC,CASSFFLAGTYEQYF
TRBD1,14,TRBV10-2,TRBJ2-5,NA,TGCGCCAGCAGCTCGACAGGGGGCGAAGAGACCCAGTACTTC,CASSSTGGEETQYF
TRBD1,14,TRBV29-1,TRBJ2-5,NA,TGCAGCGTTGAGGGACAGGGGGCGGCGGAGACCCAGTACTTC,CSVEGQGAAETQYF
TRBD2,19,TRBV27,TRBJ2-7,NA,TGTGCCAGCAGTTTAGACCCCCCCCGGACTAGCGGGAGCTCCTACGAGCAGTACTTC,CASSLDPPRTSGSSYEQYF
TRBD2,16,TRBV6-5,TRBJ2-7,NA,TGTGCCAGCAGTTACCTGACTAGCGGGGGATCCTACGAGCAGTACTTC,CASSYLTSGGSYEQYF
NA,14,TRBV27,TRBJ2-7,few,TGTGCCAGCAGTTTATCTTTTGTGAACTACGAGCAGTACTTC,CASSLSFVNYEQYF
NA,15,TRBV27,TRBJ1-4,NA,TGTGCCAGCAGTCCACTGGGGGCGGCTAATGAAAAACTGTTTTTT,CASSPLGAANEKLFF
TRBD2,15,TRBV27,TRBJ2-2,NA,TGTGCCAGCAGTTTAAGGGAGGGCCTCGCCGGGGAGCTGTTTTTT,CASSLREGLAGELFF
NA,15,TRBV6-5,TRBJ1-4,NA,TGTGCCAGCAGTTACCGAGCAGGACCTAATGAAAAACTGTTTTTT,CASSYRAGPNEKLFF
NA,14,TRBV30,TRBJ1-2,NA,TGTGCCTGGAGTACCATCAGGGGTTTGGTTGGCTACACCTTC,CAWSTIRGLVGYTF
TRBD1,13,TRBV5-1,TRBJ2-5,NA,TGCGCCAGCAGCTGGACAGGGGGCGAGACCCAGTACTTC,CASSWTGGETQYF
TRBD1,18,TRBV5-6,TRBJ1-2,NA,TGTGCCAGCAGCTTGCTAGGACAGGGGACGAAAGGGAACTATGGCTACACCTTC,CASSLLGQGTKGNYGYTF
NA,14,TRBV7-9,TRBJ2-1,NA,TGTGCCAGCAGCTTAGCGGATAGAGGGGATGAGCAGTTCTTC,CASSLADRGDEQFF
TRBD2,13,TRBV7-9,TRBJ2-3,once,TGTGCCAGCTTATCGGGAGGGGTAGATACGCAGTATTTT,CASLSGGVDTQYF
NA,12,TRBV29-1,TRBJ2-3,NA,TGCAGCGCACCAGACTTTGCAGATACGCAGTATTTT,CSAPDFADTQYF
NA,11,TRBV29-1,TRBJ1-1,NA,TGCAGCGTTGGAGTGAACACTGAAGCTTTCTTT,CSVGVNTEAFF
TRBD1,13,TRBV30,TRBJ1-1,NA,TGTGCCTTCAACAGGGGGCCGAACACTGAAGCTTTCTTT,CAFNRGPNTEAFF
NA,14,TRBV2,TRBJ2-5,NA,TGTGCCAGCAGTGTCACAGGAGTCCAAGAGACCCAGTACTTC,CASSVTGVQETQYF
TRBD1,12,TRBV28,TRBJ1-1,NA,TGTGCCAGCAGTGTGGGACAGGGGAGAGCTTTCTTT,CASSVGQGRAFF
NA,14,TRBV10-3,TRBJ1-6,NA,TGTGCCATCAGTGAGCAAACAGGGAATTCACCCCTCCACTTT,CAISEQTGNSPLHF
NA,15,TRBV30,TRBJ2-3,NA,TGTGCCTGGAGTCAGGCAACGGGGACCACAGATACGCAGTATTTT,CAWSQATGTTDTQYF
TRBD2,17,TRBV19,TRBJ2-1,once,TGTGCCAGTAGTATAGAGGGGACTAGCGGGAGGGCCGGTGAGCAGTTCTTC,CASSIEGTSGRAGEQFF
TRBD2,15,TRBV28,TRBJ2-7,NA,TGTGCCAGCAGTGCACCGGGACTAACTCACTACGAGCAGTACTTC,CASSAPGLTHYEQYF
TRBD1,16,TRBV15,TRBJ2-2,NA,TGTGCCACCAGCAGACCGGGACAGGGGGCAGCCGGGGAGCTGTTTTTT,CATSRPGQGAAGELFF
NA,14,TRBV9,TRBJ1-3,NA,TGTGCCAGCAGCGTAGAATCCCGTGGAAACACCATATATTTT,CASSVESRGNTIYF
NA,15,TRBV6-6,TRBJ1-4,NA,TGTGCCAGCAGAAAGGGGCTCTCAACTAATGAAAAACTGTTTTTT,CASRKGLSTNEKLFF
TRBD1,15,TRBV28,TRBJ1-5,NA,TGTGCCAGCAGTACGCGGACAGGGAGGTCTCAGCCCCAGCATTTT,CASSTRTGRSQPQHF
TRBD1,14,TRBV5-1,TRBJ2-7,few,TGCGCCAGCAGCTTGGGACAGGGGACGGCCGAGCAGTACTTC,CASSLGQGTAEQYF
NA,12,TRBV12-2,TRBJ2-2,NA,TGTGCAAGTGCAGCGAACACCGGGGAGCTGTTTTTT,CASAANTGELFF
NA,10,TRBV20-1,TRBJ1-4,few,TGCAGTGCTAGAGACAAGGAACTGTTTTTT,CSARDKELFF
NA,16,TRBV19,TRBJ2-7,NA,TGTGCCAGTAGTATAGGGAGGGGGGGAGCCTCCTACGAGCAGTACTTC,CASSIGRGGASYEQYF
NA,15,TRBV7-8,TRBJ1-1,once,TGTGCCAGCAGTTCGCCCCCGGTGGGGAACACTGAAGCTTTCTTT,CASSSPPVGNTEAFF
TRBD2,18,TRBV5-8,TRBJ2-7,NA,TGTGCCAGCAGCTATAGACAAAGGACTAGCGGGGCCTCCTACGAGCAGTACTTC,CASSYRQRTSGASYEQYF
TRBD1,13,TRBV7-2,TRBJ1-1,few,TGTGCCAGCAGTCACGGGACAGGGAGTACGGCTTTCTTT,CASSHGTGSTAFF
NA,14,TRBV6-5,TRBJ1-2,NA,TGTGCCAGCAGTTACTCAGGGGCCGGAGATAGCTACACCTTC,CASSYSGAGDSYTF
TRBD2,18,TRBV7-8,TRBJ2-7,once,TGTGCCAGCAGCTTGCAAAGTCTAGCGGGAGGAGACTCCTACGAGCAGTACTTC,CASSLQSLAGGDSYEQYF
TRBD2,14,TRBV7-2,TRBJ2-5,NA,TGTGCCAGCAGCTCCGCGGGAGTTCGAGAGACCCAGTACTTC,CASSSAGVRETQYF
NA,14,TRBV28,TRBJ1-2,NA,TGTGCCAGCAGTTTATCCGGGGGAGGCTATGGCTACACCTTC,CASSLSGGGYGYTF
NA,14,TRBV19,TRBJ2-1,NA,TGTGCCAGTAGTTTAGCGGAGTCCTACAATGAGCAGTTCTTC,CASSLAESYNEQFF
TRBD1,16,TRBV19,TRBJ1-5,NA,TGTGCCAGTAGTATTGGAGGACAGGGAGGGAATCAGCCCCAGCATTTT,CASSIGGQGGNQPQHF
NA,17,TRBV18,TRBJ1-3,NA,TGTGCCAGCTCACCGAATCTACGGAGGAGCTCTGGAAACACCATATATTTT,CASSPNLRRSSGNTIYF
NA,12,TRBV7-2,TRBJ2-2,NA,TGTGCCAGCAGAAGGGACACCGGGGAGCTGTTTTTT,CASRRDTGELFF
NA,12,TRBV6-5,TRBJ1-2,NA,TGTGCCAGCACGATGATAGGGCGAGGCTACACCTTC,CASTMIGRGYTF
NA,15,TRBV19,TRBJ2-1,NA,TGTGCCAGTAGTATTCAGGGGGGGTCCTACAATGAGCAGTTCTTC,CASSIQGGSYNEQFF
NA,13,TRBV30,TRBJ2-5,few,TGTGCCTGGAGTACAGGGACGTTAGAGACCCAGTACTTC,CAWSTGTLETQYF
TRBD1,14,TRBV29-1,TRBJ2-2,NA,TGCAGCGTCGGACAGGGGGTTAACACCGGGGAGCTGTTTTTT,CSVGQGVNTGELFF
TRBD1,13,TRBV27,TRBJ2-1,NA,TGTGCCAGCAGTGAGGACAGGGACACTGAGCAGTTCTTC,CASSEDRDTEQFF
NA,11,TRBV6-5,TRBJ1-1,NA,TGTGCCAGCACCAAAGGCACTGAAGCTTTCTTT,CASTKGTEAFF
TRBD1,14,TRBV28,TRBJ2-7,once,TGTGCCAGCAGTGCCACAGGGGTTTCCTACGAGCAGTACTTC,CASSATGVSYEQYF
NA,11,TRBV30,TRBJ2-7,NA,TGTGCCTGGAGTATGGGCTACGAGCAGTACTTC,CAWSMGYEQYF
NA,16,TRBV7-9,TRBJ1-3,NA,TGTGCCAGCAGCTTAGCGCTAAGCAGCTCTGGAAACACCATATATTTT,CASSLALSSSGNTIYF
NA,17,TRBV27,TRBJ2-7,once,TGTGCCAGCAGTGGACGAAGGGGAGGGGACACCTCCTACGAGCAGTACTTC,CASSGRRGGDTSYEQYF
TRBD2,18,TRBV4-1,TRBJ2-2,NA,TGCGCCAGCAGCCACAAGACTAGCGGGAGTATTCTGACCGGGGAGCTGTTTTTT,CASSHKTSGSILTGELFF
NA,15,TRBV7-2,TRBJ2-7,NA,TGTGCCAGCAGCTACAGCTCCCAAGGGACCTACGAGCAGTACTTC,CASSYSSQGTYEQYF
NA,17,TRBV7-6,TRBJ2-1,NA,TGTGCCAGCAGCTTAGCGCAGGGGGGAGGGCTGTTCAATGAGCAGTTCTTC,CASSLAQGGGLFNEQFF